The rows below give T cell receptor beta chains drawn from one sample of a study of shared clonotypes between healthy human individuals. The repertoire was sequenced with immunoSEQ multiplex PCR; TCRdb's copy has only in-frame clones and lacks some. The data show about 2,200,000 clones, with more than 85% seen just once and approximately 1.7% held by the top ten. Sequencing used naive CD8+ T cells from PBMCs. The source of these receptors is a man aged 18 to 29 in good health. Some clones in this sample may be carry-over from other donors' samples. Each CDR3 is given with its conserved first and last residue. Fields, in order: J gene, V gene, CDR3 protein.

TRBJ1-2 TRBV5-4 CASSSDSTYGYTF
TRBJ2-7 TRBV4-1 CASSQLVPSGSSYEQYF
TRBJ1-4 TRBV9 CASSVGGTGREKLFF
TRBJ2-7 TRBV27 CASSYLDRGFEQYF
TRBJ1-1 TRBV4-1 CASSQVRREPGSSPGPEAFF
TRBJ1-1 TRBV27 CASSHLNTEAFF
TRBJ1-2 TRBV5-5 CASSLWVSRDYGYTF
TRBJ1-2 TRBV6-6 CASRGLSNYGYTF
TRBJ2-5 TRBV4-1 CASSQWPGLAGVETQYF
TRBJ2-3 TRBV13 CASSLGSTSGDTDTQYF
TRBJ2-1 TRBV4-3 CASSQGPSYESGDNNEQFF
TRBJ2-7 TRBV4-3 CASSQMSASRYEQYF
TRBJ2-7 TRBV7-3 CASSLTSSYEQYF
TRBJ2-7 TRBV27 CASGVRVEQYF
TRBJ2-7 TRBV10-3 CAISESFQGLAGYEQYF
TRBJ2-1 TRBV7-9 CATGSSSYNEQFF
TRBJ2-7 TRBV4-1 CASSQDPGRETSGMQYEQYF
TRBJ2-5 TRBV4-2 CASSQDSRDRRLKETQYF
TRBJ2-3 TRBV4-1 CASRLAGGLTSTDTQYF
TRBJ2-7 TRBV5-6 CASSLVGERYEQYF
TRBJ1-2 TRBV29-1 CSVEDRGTSYGYTF
TRBJ1-3 TRBV15 CATSRDRRTGNTIYF
TRBJ1-1 TRBV5-1 CASSPPATGRDAEAFF
TRBJ1-6 TRBV11-2 CASSLGALRSPLHF